A selection of T cell receptor beta chains follows, all from one sample in a study of blood T cell repertoires in COVID-19. Method: immunoSEQ multiplex PCR; TCRdb's copy keeps in-frame clones and lacks some. The sample lists 250,000 to 300,000 clones, approximately 86% seen once, with about 12% in the top ten. The sample was peripheral blood. These receptors were collected from a woman aged 70-85 years with COVID-19, enrolled during active disease. Each CDR3 is given without its conserved first and last residue. Fields, in order: V gene, J gene, clone size, CDR3 protein. Clone size is not always given. Where it is, it says once, few, many or a class for expanded clones.

V: TRBV24-1; J: TRBJ1-1; size: -; CDR3: ATSDADTVNTEAF
V: TRBV27; J: TRBJ2-7; size: -; CDR3: ASRRLAGSSYEQY
V: TRBV19; J: TRBJ1-2; size: -; CDR3: ASRTWGEANYGYT
V: TRBV4-1; J: TRBJ1-5; size: -; CDR3: ASSQGRGSSNQPQH
V: TRBV28; J: TRBJ1-5; size: -; CDR3: ASSFGGQPQH
V: TRBV7-9; J: TRBJ1-2; size: -; CDR3: ASSLRQSYT
V: TRBV5-1; J: TRBJ1-3; size: -; CDR3: ASSLGDRSSGNTIY
V: TRBV9; J: TRBJ1-4; size: -; CDR3: ASSQGNNEKLF
V: TRBV5-4; J: TRBJ2-5; size: -; CDR3: ASSLAPQGEETQY
V: TRBV6-2/TRBV6-3; J: TRBJ2-1; size: -; CDR3: ASSNLAGGPYNEQF
V: TRBV4-3; J: TRBJ1-2; size: -; CDR3: ASSQGTGGVEGYT
V: TRBV6-6; J: TRBJ2-7; size: -; CDR3: ASRGTGDYEQY
V: TRBV24-1; J: TRBJ2-1; size: -; CDR3: ATSIPGQGYNEQF
V: TRBV9; J: TRBJ2-1; size: -; CDR3: ASSVESWTEIYNEQF
V: TRBV21-1; J: TRBJ1-4; size: -; CDR3: ASRQGEGTFLSTNEKLF
V: TRBV5-8; J: TRBJ2-7; size: -; CDR3: ASYGLLGGEQY
V: TRBV2; J: TRBJ2-5; size: -; CDR3: ATLPTSGGETQY
V: TRBV27; J: TRBJ2-7; size: -; CDR3: ASTQGRGSYEQY
V: TRBV7-3; J: TRBJ2-3; size: -; CDR3: ASSFPKGQGPDTQY
V: TRBV5-4; J: TRBJ1-1; size: -; CDR3: ASSRSPGVFMNTEAF
V: TRBV4-3; J: TRBJ1-4; size: -; CDR3: ASSQEGGQGNEKLF
V: TRBV18; J: TRBJ2-7; size: -; CDR3: ASSPSTDFYEQY
V: TRBV10-1; J: TRBJ2-2; size: -; CDR3: ASSPYTGELF
V: TRBV28; J: TRBJ2-5; size: -; CDR3: ASSPASGGSWETQY
V: TRBV7-3; J: TRBJ2-6; size: -; CDR3: ATQYTGAGANVLT
V: TRBV5-8; J: TRBJ1-5; size: -; CDR3: ASSPDRGVVNQPQH
V: TRBV7-7; J: TRBJ2-3; size: -; CDR3: ASSPGLATDTQY
V: TRBV5-6; J: TRBJ1-6; size: -; CDR3: ASSTLTGDSPLH
V: TRBV4-2; J: TRBJ1-1; size: -; CDR3: ASSHPAGVEKTEAF
V: TRBV3-1/TRBV3-2; J: TRBJ2-7; size: -; CDR3: ASSPVPGTYEQY
V: TRBV11-1; J: TRBJ2-5; size: -; CDR3: ASSSQITGEETQY
V: TRBV19; J: TRBJ2-3; size: -; CDR3: ASSPGGTSTDTQY
V: TRBV7-2; J: TRBJ2-7; size: -; CDR3: ASSSTQGGYEQY
V: TRBV29-1; J: TRBJ1-2; size: -; CDR3: SVRTGGHYGYT
V: TRBV27; J: TRBJ2-7; size: once; CDR3: ASSPGRLTYEQY
V: TRBV6-5; J: TRBJ1-1; size: -; CDR3: ASSYLRGTEAF
V: TRBV5-8; J: TRBJ2-5; size: -; CDR3: ASSSVGGVQETQY
V: TRBV10-1; J: TRBJ1-6; size: -; CDR3: ASKSWGGKSPLH
V: TRBV6-4; J: TRBJ2-2; size: -; CDR3: ASSKIAGGNTGELF
V: TRBV7-6; J: TRBJ1-2; size: -; CDR3: ASSFSQGTNYGYT
V: TRBV21-1; J: TRBJ1-3; size: -; CDR3: ASSKESGVSGNTIY
V: TRBV18; J: TRBJ1-6; size: few; CDR3: ASSPGLGGSPLH
V: TRBV5-8; J: TRBJ2-7; size: -; CDR3: ASSGRQGSREQY
V: TRBV2; J: TRBJ1-1; size: -; CDR3: ASSETRMNTEAF
V: TRBV28; J: TRBJ2-1; size: few; CDR3: ASSLQPDFYNEQF
V: TRBV5-1; J: TRBJ2-3; size: once; CDR3: ASSLGLASMRDTQY
V: TRBV18; J: TRBJ1-1; size: few; CDR3: ASSPGLMNTEAF
V: TRBV5-1; J: TRBJ1-5; size: -; CDR3: ASSLVGGNQPQH